These T cell receptor beta chains were read from a single sample in a study of blood T cell repertoires in COVID-19. Using immunoSEQ multiplex PCR, the repertoire was profiled, and TCRdb retains in-frame clones only, with some absent. The sample holds a few hundred thousand clones, around nine tenths seen once. The specimen was peripheral blood. The receptors stem from a man aged 55 to 69 who had recovered from COVID-19. CDR3s include the opening cysteine and the closing phenylalanine or tryptophan. A D gene is named only where the DNA matches it firmly. Clone size appears in some rows only: once, few, many, or a class for an expanded clone.

d_call j_call v_call clone_size cdr3_aa cdr3_nt
NA TRBJ2-6 TRBV19 NA CASSPPRTANVLTF TGTGCCAGTAGTCCTCCCCGGACAGCCAACGTCCTGACTTTC
TRBD1 TRBJ1-2 TRBV18 few CASSPGETGGAGYTF TGTGCCAGCTCACCAGGGGAGACAGGGGGCGCTGGCTACACCTTC
NA TRBJ2-7 TRBV4-2 few CASSSRTLGAREQYF TGTGCCAGCAGCTCCCGGACTTTGGGCGCTCGGGAGCAGTACTTC
NA TRBJ1-1 TRBV7-2 NA CASSLTGGGTEAFF TGTGCCAGCAGCTTGACAGGCGGGGGCACTGAAGCTTTCTTT
NA TRBJ1-1 TRBV2 few CARTGPGGTEAFF TGTGCCAGGACGGGACCGGGAGGCACTGAAGCTTTCTTT
TRBD1 TRBJ1-1 TRBV18 NA CASLGQGAGSDTEAFF TGTGCCAGCCTCGGACAGGGGGCTGGTTCGGACACTGAAGCTTTCTTT
NA TRBJ2-3 TRBV5-1 NA CASSLARLGPTDTQYF TGCGCCAGCAGCTTGGCAAGACTAGGTCCTACAGATACGCAGTATTTT
NA TRBJ2-3 TRBV5-1 NA CASSYTGAPGGTDTQYF TGCGCCAGCAGCTATACCGGGGCCCCAGGGGGCACAGATACGCAGTATTTT
TRBD1 TRBJ2-1 TRBV24-1 NA CATSERGLNEQFF TGTGCCACCAGTGAAAGGGGGCTAAATGAGCAGTTCTTC
TRBD1 TRBJ2-1 TRBV28 NA CASTRRGRNNEQFF TGTGCCAGCACCCGCAGGGGGCGTAATAATGAGCAGTTCTTC
TRBD1 TRBJ2-7 TRBV7-2 few CASRRSDRVEQYF TGTGCCAGCAGACGCTCCGACAGGGTCGAGCAGTACTTC
TRBD1 TRBJ1-4 TRBV7-6 NA CASSWGQGAANEKLFF TGTGCCAGCAGCTGGGGACAGGGGGCAGCTAATGAAAAACTGTTTTTT
NA TRBJ1-4 TRBV2 NA CASTLGSADEKLFF TGTGCCAGCACCTTGGGGAGTGCGGATGAAAAACTGTTTTTT
TRBD1 TRBJ2-1 TRBV7-9 few CASSRTEAGQGRHGQFF TGTGCCAGCAGCCGTACCGAAGCGGGACAGGGCAGACATGGGCAGTTCTTC
TRBD1 TRBJ2-1 TRBV14 NA CASSPPVGTGYNNEQFF TGTGCCAGCAGCCCCCCCGTTGGGACAGGGTATAACAATGAGCAGTTCTTC
NA TRBJ2-1 TRBV6-2/TRBV6-3 NA CASSPSGAYNEQFF TGTGCCAGCAGCCCGTCAGGGGCCTACAATGAGCAGTTCTTC
NA TRBJ2-7 TRBV7-9 NA CASSSQAYEQYF TGTGCCAGCAGCAGCCAGGCTTACGAGCAGTACTTC
NA TRBJ1-5 TRBV19 NA CASSIEWGSNSNQPQHF TGTGCCAGTAGTATCGAGTGGGGCAGCAATAGCAATCAGCCCCAGCATTTT
NA TRBJ2-1 TRBV11-2 NA CASGSGARHNEQFF TGTGCCAGCGGAAGCGGAGCTCGGCACAATGAGCAGTTCTTC
NA TRBJ2-1 TRBV5-1 NA CASSLNLVNNEQFF TGCGCCAGCAGCTTAAATCTAGTGAACAATGAGCAGTTCTTC